The rows below give T cell receptor beta chains drawn from one sample of a study of T cell responses to AZD1222 COVID-19 vaccine. The repertoire was sequenced with immunoSEQ multiplex PCR; TCRdb's copy has only in-frame clones and lacks some. The data hold 80,000 to 100,000 clones, with around 90% observed a single time. The sample here was peripheral blood, taken 28 days after the second AZD1222 dose. Every receptor here comes from an adult who received the AZD1222 COVID-19 vaccine. CDR3s include the opening cysteine and the closing phenylalanine or tryptophan. The order of the fields is clone size, D gene, J gene, V gene, CDR3 length, CDR3 DNA, CDR3 protein. D genes are given only for firm matches. Clone size is stated in some rows and not others, as once, few, many or a class when expanded.

. . TRBJ1-3 TRBV29-1 13 TGCAGCGTTGGAAGTGGAGCTGGAAACACCATATATTTT CSVGSGAGNTIYF
. . TRBJ2-5 TRBV19 14 TGTGCCAGTAGTATAGGAGTTGTATGGGAGACCCAGTACTTC CASSIGVVWETQYF
few . TRBJ1-2 TRBV2 15 TGTGCCAGCAACAGAGCCCAGGGACACGCCTATGGCTACACCTTC CASNRAQGHAYGYTF
once TRBD1 TRBJ2-2 TRBV4-2 17 TGTGCCAGCAGCCAAGAAGTCGGACAGGGGAGGTCCGGGGAGCTGTTTTTT CASSQEVGQGRSGELFF
. . TRBJ2-1 TRBV9 14 TGTGCCAGCAGCGTTGAACCCACGTACAATGAGCAGTTCTTC CASSVEPTYNEQFF
. . TRBJ2-7 TRBV7-8 14 TGTGCCAGCAGCTCCTGGACAGACCCCTACGAGCAGTACTTC CASSSWTDPYEQYF
. . TRBJ2-7 TRBV4-1 16 TGCGCCAGCAGCCAAGATCGGCTGGGCAAGGACTACGAGCAGTACTTC CASSQDRLGKDYEQYF
. . TRBJ1-2 TRBV20-1 11 TGCAGTGCTTTACAGGGATCCGGCTACACCTTC CSALQGSGYTF
. . TRBJ2-7 TRBV7-2 17 TGTGCCAGCAGCTTAGCGGTTTTTGGTCGAGCGGGCTACGAGCAGTACTTC CASSLAVFGRAGYEQYF
. . TRBJ1-5 TRBV6-5 15 TGTGCCAGCAGTTTGTCAGGGAGCGGCAATCAGCCCCAGCATTTT CASSLSGSGNQPQHF
. . TRBJ1-3 TRBV28 15 TGTGCCAGCAGTTTATATCGGGGGCCAAGAAACACCATATATTTT CASSLYRGPRNTIYF
. TRBD1 TRBJ1-2 TRBV5-4 15 TGTGCCAGCAGCTCAACCTGGACAGGGCGGTATGGCTACACCTTC CASSSTWTGRYGYTF
. . TRBJ2-7 TRBV6-5 13 TGTGCCACCGAATCAGGGGTTACCTACGAGCAGTACTTC CATESGVTYEQYF
. . TRBJ1-1 TRBV19 13 TGTGCCAGTAGGGGGGCGAGGGGCACTGAAGCTTTCTTT CASRGARGTEAFF
few . TRBJ2-2 TRBV5-1 12 TGCGCCAGCAGCCCTAACACCGGGGAGCTGTTTTTT CASSPNTGELFF
once TRBD1 TRBJ1-4 TRBV7-9 15 TGTGCCAGCAGCCTGGGGGACAGGGGCCGGGAAAAACTGTTTTTT CASSLGDRGREKLFF
once . TRBJ1-1 TRBV18 13 TGTGCCAGCTCTCCCGTGTTGAACACTGAAGCTTTCTTT CASSPVLNTEAFF
. . TRBJ2-7 TRBV28 11 TGTGCCAGCAGTTTGGACTACGAGCAGTACTTC CASSLDYEQYF
few TRBD2 TRBJ2-7 TRBV6-5 14 TGTGCCAGCAGTCTAGCGGGGGGGGTCTACGAGCAGTACTTC CASSLAGGVYEQYF
. . TRBJ1-2 TRBV6-5 14 TGTGCCAGCAGTTACTCGTATCGAAACGAGGGCTACACCTTC CASSYSYRNEGYTF
. TRBD1 TRBJ1-4 TRBV15 15 TGTGCCACCAGCAGAGGAGGACAGGGTGGGGAAAAACTGTTTTTT CATSRGGQGGEKLFF
once . TRBJ2-5 TRBV29-1 17 TGCAGCGTCTTTGGTAGGGCCGAGACAGGCCGTTTGGAGACCCAGTACTTC CSVFGRAETGRLETQYF